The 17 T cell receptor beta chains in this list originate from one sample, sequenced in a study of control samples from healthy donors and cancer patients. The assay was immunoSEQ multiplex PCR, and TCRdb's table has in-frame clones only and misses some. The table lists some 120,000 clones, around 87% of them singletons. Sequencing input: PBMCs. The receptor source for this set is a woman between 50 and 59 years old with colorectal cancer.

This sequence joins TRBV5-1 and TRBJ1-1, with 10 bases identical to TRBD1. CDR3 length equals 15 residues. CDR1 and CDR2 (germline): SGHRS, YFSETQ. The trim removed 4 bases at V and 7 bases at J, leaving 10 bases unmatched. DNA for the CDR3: TGCGCCAGCAGCCCGAGGACGGGGACAGGGGTTGAAGCTTTCTTT. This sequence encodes CASSPRTGTGVEAFF.

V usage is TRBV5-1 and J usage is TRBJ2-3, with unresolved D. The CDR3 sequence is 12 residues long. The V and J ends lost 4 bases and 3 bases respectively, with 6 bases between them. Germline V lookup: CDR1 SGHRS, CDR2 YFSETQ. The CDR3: CASSLLTDTQYF. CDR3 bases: TGCGCCAGCAGCCTCCTTACAGATACGCAGTATTTT. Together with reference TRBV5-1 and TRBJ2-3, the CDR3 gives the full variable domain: KAGVTQTPRYLIKTRGQQVTLSCSPISGHRSVSWYQQTPGQGLQFLFEYFSETQRNKGNFPGRFSGRQFSNSRSEMNVSTLELGDSALYLCASSLLTDTQYFGPGTRLTVL.

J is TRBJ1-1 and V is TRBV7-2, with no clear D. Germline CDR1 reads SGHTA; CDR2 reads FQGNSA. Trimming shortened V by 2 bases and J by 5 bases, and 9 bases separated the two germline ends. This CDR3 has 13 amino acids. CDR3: CASSLRTGTEAFF. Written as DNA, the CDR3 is TGTGCCAGCAGCTTAAGGACGGGTACTGAAGCTTTCTTT.

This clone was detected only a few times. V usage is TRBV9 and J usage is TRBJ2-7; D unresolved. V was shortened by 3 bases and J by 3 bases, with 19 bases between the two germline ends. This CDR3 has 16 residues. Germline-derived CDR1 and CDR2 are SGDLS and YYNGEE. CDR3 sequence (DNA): TGTGCCAGCAGCGGAGGAGACAAAACGGTTTTCTACGAGCAGTACTTC. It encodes CASSGGDKTVFYEQYF.

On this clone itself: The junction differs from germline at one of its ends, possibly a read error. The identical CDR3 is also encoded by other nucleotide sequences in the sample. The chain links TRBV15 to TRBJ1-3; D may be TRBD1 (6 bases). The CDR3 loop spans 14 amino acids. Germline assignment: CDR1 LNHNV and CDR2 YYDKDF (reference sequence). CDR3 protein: CATSRGGGLNTIYF. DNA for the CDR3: TGCGCCACCAGCAGAGGGGGGGGTCTTAACACCATATATTTT.

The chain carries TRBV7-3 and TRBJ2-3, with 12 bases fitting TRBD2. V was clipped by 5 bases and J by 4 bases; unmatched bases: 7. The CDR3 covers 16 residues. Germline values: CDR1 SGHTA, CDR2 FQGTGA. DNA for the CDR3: TGTGCCAGCAGCAAAACTAGCGGGGGGCCCCCAGATACGCAGTATTTT. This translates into CASSKTSGGPPDTQYF.

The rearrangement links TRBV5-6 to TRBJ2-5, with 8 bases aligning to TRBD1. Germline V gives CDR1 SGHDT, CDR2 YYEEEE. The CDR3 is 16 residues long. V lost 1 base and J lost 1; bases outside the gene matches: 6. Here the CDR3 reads CASSLWQGARQETQYF. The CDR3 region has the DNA TGTGCCAGCAGCTTGTGGCAGGGGGCGCGCCAAGAGACCCAGTACTTC.

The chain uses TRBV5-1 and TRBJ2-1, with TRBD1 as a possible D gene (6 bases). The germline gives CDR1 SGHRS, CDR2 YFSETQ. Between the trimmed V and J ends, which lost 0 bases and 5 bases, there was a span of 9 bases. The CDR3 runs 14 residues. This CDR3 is CASSLGGTNNEQFF. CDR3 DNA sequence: TGCGCCAGCAGCTTGGGAGGGACAAACAATGAGCAGTTCTTC. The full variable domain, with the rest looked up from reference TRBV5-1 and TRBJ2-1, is KAGVTQTPRYLIKTRGQQVTLSCSPISGHRSVSWYQQTPGQGLQFLFEYFSETQRNKGNFPGRFSGRQFSNSRSEMNVSTLELGDSALYLCASSLGGTNNEQFFGPGTRLTVL.

The CDR3 bases are TGTGCCAGCAGCTTAGCCCAAGGGATTTACGAGCAGTACTTC. This codes for CASSLAQGIYEQYF. This rearrangement joins TRBV7-9 to TRBJ2-7, with D hard to call. The V end was cut by 0 bases, the J end by 4 bases, with 10 bases between. Germline values: CDR1 SEHNR, CDR2 FQNEAQ (reference sequence). The CDR3 contains 14 residues. Based on the CDR3 plus reference TRBV7-9 and TRBJ2-7, the full variable domain is DTGVSQNPRHKITKRGQNVTFRCDPISEHNRLYWYRQTLGQGPEFLTYFQNEAQLEKSRLLSDRFSAERPKGSFSTLEIQRTEQGDSAMYLCASSLAQGIYEQYFGPGTRLTVT.

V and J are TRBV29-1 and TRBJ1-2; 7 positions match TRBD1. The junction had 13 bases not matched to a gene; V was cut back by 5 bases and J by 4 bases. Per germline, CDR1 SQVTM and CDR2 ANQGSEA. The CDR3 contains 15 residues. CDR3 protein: CSVPLLGGAGYGYTF. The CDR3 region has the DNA TGCAGCGTTCCCTTGTTAGGGGGCGCGGGCTATGGCTACACCTTC.

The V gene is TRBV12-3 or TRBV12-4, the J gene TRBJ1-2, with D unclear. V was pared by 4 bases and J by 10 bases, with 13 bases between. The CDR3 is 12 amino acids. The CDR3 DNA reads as TGTGCCAGCAGTTATCGGAGGAGAGACTACACCTTC. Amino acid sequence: CASSYRRRDYTF.

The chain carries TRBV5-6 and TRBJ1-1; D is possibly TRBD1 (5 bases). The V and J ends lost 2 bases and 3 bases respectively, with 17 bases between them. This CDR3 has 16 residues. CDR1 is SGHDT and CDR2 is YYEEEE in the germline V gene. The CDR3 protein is CASSFNPDSLHTEAFF. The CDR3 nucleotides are TGTGCCAGCAGCTTCAACCCTGACAGCCTACACACTGAAGCTTTCTTT. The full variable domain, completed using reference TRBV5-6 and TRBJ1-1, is DAGVTQSPTHLIKTRGQQVTLRCSPKSGHDTVSWYQQALGQGPQFIFQYYEEEERQRGNFPDRFSGHQFPNYSSELNVNALLLGDSALYLCASSFNPDSLHTEAFFGQGTRLTVV.

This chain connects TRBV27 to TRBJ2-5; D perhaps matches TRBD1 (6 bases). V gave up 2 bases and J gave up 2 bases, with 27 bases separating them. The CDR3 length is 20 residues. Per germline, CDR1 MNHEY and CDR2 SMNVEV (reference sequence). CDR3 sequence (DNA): TGTGCCAGCAGTTTACGTTTTCGGGCTGCAGACTGGGACAATCAAGAGACCCAGTACTTC. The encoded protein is CASSLRFRAADWDNQETQYF.

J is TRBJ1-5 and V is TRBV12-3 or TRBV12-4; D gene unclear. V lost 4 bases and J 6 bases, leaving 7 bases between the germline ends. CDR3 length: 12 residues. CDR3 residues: CASSSFGQPQHF. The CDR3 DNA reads TGTGCCAGCAGTTCCTTCGGTCAGCCCCAGCATTTT.

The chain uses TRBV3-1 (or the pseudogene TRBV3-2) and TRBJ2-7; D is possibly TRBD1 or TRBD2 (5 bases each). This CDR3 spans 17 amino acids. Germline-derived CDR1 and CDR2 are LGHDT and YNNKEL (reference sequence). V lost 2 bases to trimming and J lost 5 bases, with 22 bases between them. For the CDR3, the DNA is TGTGCCAGCAGCCAAAGCCTCCGGGACCGGCTGCGCAACGAGCAGTACTTC. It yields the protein CASSQSLRDRLRNEQYF.

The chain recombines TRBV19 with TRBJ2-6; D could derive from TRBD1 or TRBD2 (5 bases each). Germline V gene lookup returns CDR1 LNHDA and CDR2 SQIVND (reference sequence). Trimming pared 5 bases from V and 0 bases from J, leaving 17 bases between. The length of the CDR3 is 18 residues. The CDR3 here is CASSEDGDLLSGANVLTF. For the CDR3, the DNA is TGTGCCAGTAGTGAAGATGGGGACCTCCTCTCTGGGGCCAACGTCCTGACTTTC. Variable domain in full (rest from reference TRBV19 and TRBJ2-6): DGGITQSPKYLFRKEGQNVTLSCEQNLNHDAMYWYRQDPGQGLRLIYYSQIVNDFQKGDIAEGYSVSREKKESFPLTVTSAQKNPTAFYLCASSEDGDLLSGANVLTFGAGSRLTVL.

This chain's CDR3 is CATGLAGSSSYEQYF. DNA for the CDR3: TGTGCCACGGGACTAGCGGGTTCCAGCTCCTACGAGCAGTACTTC. The chain has TRBV2 and TRBJ2-7; 12 bases align to TRBD2. This CDR3 contains 15 residues. V lost 10 bases and J lost 0; bases outside the gene matches: 7. Looked up from germline, CDR1 is SNHLY and CDR2 is FYNNEI.